The clone carrying this T cell receptor beta chain was found a few times. Its target is not known. A second PCR of about 7 to 12 cycles used a sample-barcoded 5' primer and a J-beta primer mix. Sequencing recovered at least 3 million CDR3-containing paired-end reads from each sample. TCRdb re-called the 5' RACE reads with MiXCR, one entry per CDR3 protein. The repertoire holds under 700,000 distinct CDR3 sequences, 24% seen once, with 8.7% in the top ten. The entry originates in a study of blood T cells in healthy people across ages. Broader study findings: Observed TCR beta diversity showed a strong correlation with the percentage of naive T cells as measured by flow cytometry. As age increased, TCR beta diversity per million T cells fell in a roughly linear fashion. Long-lived donors exceeded aged donors in naive CD4+ cells and diversity.

The germline V gene encodes CDR1 ENHRY and CDR2 SYGVKD. The CDR3 extends over 15 amino acids. Trimming removed 5 bases at V and 7 bases at J, with 17 bases between. The same data also contributed to another study, on T cells of mothers and their children.

Sequenced input: blood. This receptor was obtained from a boy aged 5-17 years in good health. The chain is built from TRBV10-3 and TRBJ1-4; tentatively, D is TRBD1 (6 bases). CDR3 residues: CAISPGRQVVEKLFF. In DNA, the CDR3 is TGTGCCATCAGTCCCGGGCGACAGGTGGTTGAAAAACTGTTTTTT.